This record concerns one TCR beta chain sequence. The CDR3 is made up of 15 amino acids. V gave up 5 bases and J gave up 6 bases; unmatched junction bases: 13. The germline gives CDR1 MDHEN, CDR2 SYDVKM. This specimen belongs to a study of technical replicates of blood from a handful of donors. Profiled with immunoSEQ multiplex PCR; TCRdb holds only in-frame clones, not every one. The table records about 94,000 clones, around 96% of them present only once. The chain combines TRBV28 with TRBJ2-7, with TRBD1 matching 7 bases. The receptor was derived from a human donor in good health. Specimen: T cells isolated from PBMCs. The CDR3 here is CASSPSGTAVREQYF. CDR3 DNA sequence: TGTGCCAGCAGTCCGTCCGGGACAGCCGTCCGCGAGCAGTACTTC.